This T cell receptor beta chain originates from a study of cytomegalovirus exposure and HLA in healthy donors. 60 Vbeta and 13 Jbeta primers were used in PCR. Generated by immunoSEQ multiplex PCR, the TCRdb table keeps only in-frame clones and is missing some. This listing includes about 160,000 clones. The CDR3 sequence is 17 residues long. The rearrangement links TRBV12-2 to TRBJ1-1; the table names TRBD1, a call not compared with the DNA. TRBV12-2 corresponds to a pseudogene. The sample comprised PBMCs. The origin of this receptor is a man aged 25-45 years in good health and CMV-seronegative. The CDR3 protein is CASRARQAFYPNTEAFF. CDR3 sequence (DNA): TGTGCAAGTCGCGCCAGACAGGCTTTTTACCCGAACACTGAAGCTTTCTTT.